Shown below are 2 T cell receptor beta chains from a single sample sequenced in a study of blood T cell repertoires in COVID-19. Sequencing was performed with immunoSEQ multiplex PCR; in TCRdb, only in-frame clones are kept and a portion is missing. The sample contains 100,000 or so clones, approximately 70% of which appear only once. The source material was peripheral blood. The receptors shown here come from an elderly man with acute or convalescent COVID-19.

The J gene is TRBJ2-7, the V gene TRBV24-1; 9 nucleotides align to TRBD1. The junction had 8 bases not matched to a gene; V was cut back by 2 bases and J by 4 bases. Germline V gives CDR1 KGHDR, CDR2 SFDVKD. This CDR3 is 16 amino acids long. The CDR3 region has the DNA TGTGCCACCAGTGATTCCCGTACAGGGGGCCGGTACGAGCAGTACTTC. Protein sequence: CATSDSRTGGRYEQYF.

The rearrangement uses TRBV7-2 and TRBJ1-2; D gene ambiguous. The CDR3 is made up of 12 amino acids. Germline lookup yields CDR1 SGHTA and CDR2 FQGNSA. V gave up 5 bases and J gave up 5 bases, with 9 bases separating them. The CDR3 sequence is CASSPGSYGYTF. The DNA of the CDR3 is TGTGCCAGCAGCCCCGGGTCGTATGGCTACACCTTC.